Sequencing of this TCR beta chain was carried out in a study of control samples from healthy donors and cancer patients. This table comes from immunoSEQ multiplex PCR, and its TCRdb copy is limited to in-frame clones, with some not included. Here the sample spans fewer than 200,000 clones, over 85% being singletons. The CDR3 length is 12 residues. The V gene lost 4 bases and the J gene lost 5 bases, with 8 bases spanning the gap. The V gene's germline CDR1 is LNHDA and CDR2 SQIVND (reference sequence). The gene calls are TRBV19 and TRBJ1-1; no firm D call. This clonotype originated in a woman aged 60-70 years in good health. What was sequenced was blood. Here the CDR3 DNA reads TGTGCCAGTAGTACCCAGCGGACTGAAGCTTTCTTT. Protein: CASSTQRTEAFF. The complete variable domain, with remaining parts taken from reference TRBV19 and TRBJ1-1, reads DGGITQSPKYLFRKEGQNVTLSCEQNLNHDAMYWYRQDPGQGLRLIYYSQIVNDFQKGDIAEGYSVSREKKESFPLTVTSAQKNPTAFYLCASSTQRTEAFFGQGTRLTVV.